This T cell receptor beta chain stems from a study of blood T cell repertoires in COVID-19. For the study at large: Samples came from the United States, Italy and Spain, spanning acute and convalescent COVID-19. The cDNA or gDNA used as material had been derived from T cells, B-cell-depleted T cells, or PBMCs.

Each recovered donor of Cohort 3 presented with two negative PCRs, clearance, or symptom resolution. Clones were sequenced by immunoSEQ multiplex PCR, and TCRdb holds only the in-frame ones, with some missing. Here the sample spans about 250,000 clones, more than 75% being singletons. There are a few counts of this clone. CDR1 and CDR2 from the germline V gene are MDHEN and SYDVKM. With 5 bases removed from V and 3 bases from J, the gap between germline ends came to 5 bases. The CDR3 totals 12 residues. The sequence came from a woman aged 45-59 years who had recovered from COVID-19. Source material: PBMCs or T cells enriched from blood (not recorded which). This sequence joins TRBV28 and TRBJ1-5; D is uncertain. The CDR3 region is CASSQLNQPQHF. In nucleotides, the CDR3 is TGTGCCAGCAGTCAACTCAATCAGCCCCAGCATTTT.